Listed below are T cell receptor beta chains from one sample, sequenced in a study of T cell responses to AZD1222 COVID-19 vaccine. Profiling relied on immunoSEQ multiplex PCR, and the TCRdb table lists in-frame clones only, not all of them. The repertoire holds 130,000 to 150,000 clones, with 85% to 95% as singletons. The sample here was peripheral blood, taken on day 0 of MenACWY control vaccination. These receptors were obtained from an adult in good health. The CDR3 runs from the conserved cysteine through the conserved F or W. A D gene is named only where the DNA matches it firmly. Size is omitted from some rows. Given values are once, few, many or a class for expanded clones.

clone size | J gene | V gene | D gene | CDR3 DNA | CDR3 protein
NA | TRBJ1-2 | TRBV7-9 | NA | TGTGCCAGCAGCTTAGCGCAGGGTTTCTTTGGCTACACCTTC | CASSLAQGFFGYTF
NA | TRBJ2-5 | TRBV18 | TRBD1 | TGTGCCAGCTCACCAGCGGACAGGGGCTACCAAGAGACCCAGTACTTC | CASSPADRGYQETQYF
NA | TRBJ1-2 | TRBV3-1/TRBV3-2 | TRBD1 | TGTGCCAGCAGGGACAGGGAACTCGGTGGCTACACCTTC | CASRDRELGGYTF
NA | TRBJ1-6 | TRBV19 | NA | TGTGCCAGTACCGAACATCCAAGCTCCTATAATTCACCCCTCCACTTT | CASTEHPSSYNSPLHF
NA | TRBJ2-7 | TRBV4-2 | TRBD2 | TGTGCCAGCAGCCCCCGACTAGCGGTAGGGCTAACGTCCTACGAGCAGTACTTC | CASSPRLAVGLTSYEQYF
NA | TRBJ1-6 | TRBV3-1/TRBV3-2 | NA | TGTGCCAGCAGCCCTATGTTAACTGGTACCAATTCACCCCTCCACTTT | CASSPMLTGTNSPLHF
NA | TRBJ1-2 | TRBV28 | TRBD1 | TGTGCCAGCAGTCAACAGGGGAGGTACTATGGCTACACCTTC | CASSQQGRYYGYTF
NA | TRBJ1-2 | TRBV28 | NA | TGTGCCAGCAGTTTTCCGGGGCCGGGTGGAGGCTACACCTTC | CASSFPGPGGGYTF
NA | TRBJ2-7 | TRBV9 | NA | TGTGCCAGCAGCGTCGCGGGGACTTCCTACGAGCAGTACTTC | CASSVAGTSYEQYF
NA | TRBJ1-5 | TRBV5-4 | NA | TGTGCCAGCAGCTGGGGACCGAGCGATCAGCCCCAGCATTTT | CASSWGPSDQPQHF
NA | TRBJ2-1 | TRBV27 | NA | TGTGCCAGCAGTGAACTCCGGGACTCGGAATATGAGCAGTTCTTC | CASSELRDSEYEQFF
NA | TRBJ1-5 | TRBV24-1 | NA | TGTGCCACCAGTGATTCCCCGGGGTCCCAGCATTTT | CATSDSPGSQHF
NA | TRBJ1-1 | TRBV5-1 | NA | TGCGCCAGCAGCTTGGACGTGAACACTGAAGCTTTCTTT | CASSLDVNTEAFF
NA | TRBJ1-5 | TRBV6-2/TRBV6-3 | TRBD1 | TGTGCCAGCAGTTGGGACAGCTACAATCAGCCCCAGCATTTT | CASSWDSYNQPQHF
NA | TRBJ1-1 | TRBV14 | NA | TGTGCCAGCAGCCAAGACGAAGGGACTCACCTTTACACTGAAGCTTTCTTT | CASSQDEGTHLYTEAFF
NA | TRBJ2-3 | TRBV5-1 | TRBD1 | TGCGCCAGCAGCCTGACAGGGGGAAATACGCAGTATTTT | CASSLTGGNTQYF
NA | TRBJ2-7 | TRBV5-5 | TRBD2 | TGTGCCAGCAGCAATCAAGCGGGAGGAGCCTACGAGCAGTACTTC | CASSNQAGGAYEQYF
NA | TRBJ1-1 | TRBV21-1 | NA | TGTGCCAGCAGCAAAGATTCTTTCGGGGACACTGAAGCTTTCTTT | CASSKDSFGDTEAFF
once | TRBJ2-7 | TRBV18 | NA | TGTGCCAGCTCGACTTCCTACGAGCAGTACTTC | CASSTSYEQYF
NA | TRBJ1-5 | TRBV5-5 | NA | TGTGCCAGCAGCTCGGGAGAATTGGTAGATCAGCCCCAGCATTTT | CASSSGELVDQPQHF
NA | TRBJ1-1 | TRBV29-1 | NA | TGCAGCGTTCGGACTGGTTTGAACACTGAAGCTTTCTTT | CSVRTGLNTEAFF
NA | TRBJ1-2 | TRBV2 | NA | TGTGCCAGCAATACGGCAGAACAGGTTCGTTTTGGCTACACCTTC | CASNTAEQVRFGYTF
NA | TRBJ1-2 | TRBV27 | NA | TGTGCCAGCAGTCCTGATGGAACAATCGGTGGCTACACCTTC | CASSPDGTIGGYTF
NA | TRBJ1-1 | TRBV6-5 | NA | TGTGCCAGCACGCTTGAAGGGGGGCAGGGTTTCTTT | CASTLEGGQGFF
NA | TRBJ2-7 | TRBV3-1/TRBV3-2 | NA | TGTGCCAGCAGCCCCTTAGGGGGTGGTGGAGAGCAGTACTTC | CASSPLGGGGEQYF
NA | TRBJ1-5 | TRBV5-1 | TRBD1 | TGCGCCAGCAGCTACCGGGACAGGGATTCCAATCAGCCCCAGCATTTT | CASSYRDRDSNQPQHF
NA | TRBJ1-5 | TRBV2 | NA | TGTGCCAGCAGTGCGGGGCCAGCCGGTCAGCCCCAGCATTTT | CASSAGPAGQPQHF
NA | TRBJ1-5 | TRBV3-1/TRBV3-2 | NA | TGTGCCAGCAGCCAAGATGGGACTCGCAATCAGCCCCAGCATTTT | CASSQDGTRNQPQHF
NA | TRBJ2-6 | TRBV14 | TRBD1 | TGTGCCAGCAGCCAAGTTATGGCAGGGGGCGCGTCTGGGGCCAACGTCCTGACTTTC | CASSQVMAGGASGANVLTF
NA | TRBJ2-7 | TRBV9 | TRBD1 | TGTGCCAGCAGCTTACGGACAGGCTGGGGCGAGCAGTACTTC | CASSLRTGWGEQYF
once | TRBJ1-1 | TRBV3-1/TRBV3-2 | NA | TGTGCCAGCAGCCCCAGCCGACAGCTGAACACTGAAGCTTTCTTT | CASSPSRQLNTEAFF
NA | TRBJ2-3 | TRBV10-2 | NA | TGCGCCAGCAGTAAGGGACTTTGGGAGTTTCCGCAGTATTTT | CASSKGLWEFPQYF
NA | TRBJ2-1 | TRBV28 | NA | TGTGCCAGCACCCATATCCGGCAGGTCGGGAATGAGCAGTTCTTC | CASTHIRQVGNEQFF
NA | TRBJ1-4 | TRBV2 | NA | TGTGCCAGCAGTCCATGGGCAACTAATGAAAAACTGTTTTTT | CASSPWATNEKLFF
NA | TRBJ2-1 | TRBV4-2 | NA | TGTGCCAGCAGCCAGTTACCGGGATCAGCGAGGAATGAGCAGTTCTTC | CASSQLPGSARNEQFF
NA | TRBJ1-5 | TRBV19 | TRBD1 | TGTGCCAGTAGTACGGGACAGAGGTTTAGCAATCAGCCCCAGCATTTT | CASSTGQRFSNQPQHF
once | TRBJ2-1 | TRBV18 | NA | TGTGCCAGCTCACCATACCGGGACCACAATGAGCAGTTCTTC | CASSPYRDHNEQFF
NA | TRBJ1-1 | TRBV6-5 | NA | TGTGCCAGCAGACCCGATTCAGGGCGAACTGAAGCTTTCTTT | CASRPDSGRTEAFF
NA | TRBJ1-5 | TRBV5-1 | TRBD1 | TGCGCCAGCAGCTTGAAAGGGGGCGACGATCAGCCCCAGCATTTT | CASSLKGGDDQPQHF
NA | TRBJ1-2 | TRBV7-9 | NA | TGTGCCAGCAGCTTAAGTCCCTCGGGAGACGGCTACACCTTC | CASSLSPSGDGYTF
NA | TRBJ1-5 | TRBV28 | NA | TGTGCCAGCACCACATCCGGGCAGCCCCAGCATTTT | CASTTSGQPQHF
NA | TRBJ1-1 | TRBV27 | TRBD1 | TGTGCCAGCAGTAACAGGGGGCTGGGCACTGAAGCTTTCTTT | CASSNRGLGTEAFF